This TCR beta chain was sequenced during a study of T cells in Graves' hyperthyroidism and ophthalmopathy (dated by TCRdb to the late 2010s). In the study overall: TCR V-J signatures able to tell the groups apart were searched for in a discovery cohort of 100 patients, of whom around 42 had Graves' ophthalmopathy and 55 to 60 had stable Graves' hyperthyroidism. Prospective prediction of ophthalmopathy was tested in an independent validation cohort consisting of 18 to 20 hyperthyroidism patients and more than 15 patients who later progressed to ophthalmopathy. The roughly 91 discovery patients were randomly divided into training and test sets at a 7:3 ratio. Thyroid tissue and blood T-cell repertoires from several Graves' hyperthyroidism patients were also compared in the study. After blood sampling, hyperthyroidism patients were treated with methimazole at a starting dose of 30 mg daily, and ophthalmopathy patients were treated with high-dose intravenous methylprednisolone. TCR Vbeta CDR3 sequencing of some 140 peripheral blood samples (roughly 41 ophthalmopathy, 75 hyperthyroidism and some 17 progressor patients) is reported in the paper. Overall study results and their limits: During validation, the model predicted progression to ophthalmopathy a median of approximately 7 months ahead of onset, with approximately 70% sensitivity and less than 85% specificity. Blood samples also contained most of the expanded thyroid clonotypes (frequency above 0.001), which suggests that blood repertoires may reflect thyroid immune responses. Sample size was not statistically predetermined, and blinding of investigators to group allocation was not performed. Ophthalmopathy was separated from stable hyperthyroidism by a 13 V-J signature model, with roughly 88% sensitivity and about 81% specificity obtained in cross-validation and 80%/75% obtained in testing.

The TCR beta CDR3 regions were amplified from the RNA transcripts. The TCR CDR3 was subjected to a first round of RT-PCR using the HTBI primer set and the Qiagen OneStep RT-PCR kit. A second multiplex PCR round built the libraries, followed by size selection and purification. Paired-end sequencing of the libraries was performed with 100 bp reads on an Illumina HiSeq2000. In the original analysis: Raw data were processed with SOAPnuke, discarding reads with adapters, uncalled bases, mean Phred below 15, or no exact constant-primer or identifier match. COPE v1.2.5 was used to merge the high-quality paired reads, and each unique nucleotide sequence was defined as a clonotype. MiTCR v1.1 was used to align the clonotypes against IMGT TRBV, TRBD and TRBJ reference segments. The analysis included only V-J combinations with a frequency above 0.0001, which together covered 99% to 99.2% of the repertoires. The TCS score was defined as F50 (clonal expansion) divided by E x V (chaos), with BLOSUM62-based TCRdist calculated between CDR3 peptides within each V-J. Welch's t-statistics and random forest reduced 500 to 550 V-J features to 13, which were used in a naive Bayes classifier (R e1071). The Morisita-Horn index was used to measure how similar the thyroid and blood repertoires were. TCRdb trimmed public reads at Q25 via fastp, called clones via MiXCR and kept in-frame beta chains. Merged by CDR3 protein, the rows form single entries marked with the most common genes and DNA. The V and J calls follow TCRdb's processing rather than the paper's. This sample is represented by more than 500,000 distinct CDR3 sequences; 46% of them were singletons. The leading ten clones occupy roughly 45% of the sample.

From a lookup of the germline V gene, CDR1 and CDR2 are SGHTA and FQGNSA. From the cysteine through the phenylalanine, the CDR3 covers 13 amino acids. Just CDR3 DNA is preserved here, 39 bases in frame from base 1. V is reduced by 5 bases and J by 8 bases, leaving a spacing of 15 bases between them. Regarding this clonotype: Its antigen is unknown. Per-nucleotide qualities are absent, and no much larger clonotype sits a single base away.

The study excluded patients with uncontrolled infections, other autoimmune diseases, pregnancy or lactation. Diagnoses were established on the basis of clinical symptoms, serum thyroxine and TRAb, thyroid ultrasound, and orbital computed tomography. Total RNA was extracted using Trizol reagent, and RNA quality was assessed on an Agilent 2100 Bioanalyzer. The V gene is TRBV7-2 and the J gene is TRBJ1-2; matching of 5 bases hints at TRBD1 as the D gene. This clonotype originated in an adult woman with Graves' disease, either hyperthyroidism or ophthalmopathy (not recorded which). The specimen sequenced was peripheral blood or thyroid tissue (not recorded which). The CDR3 reads CASSHRDGLGYTF. At the DNA level, the sequence is TGTGCCAGCAGCCACCGGGACGGACTGGGCTACACCTTC.